This T cell receptor (beta chain) was recorded in a study of response to subunit inactivated influenza vaccine (dated 2018 in TCRdb). Turning to the overall study: To follow how T cells responded to a trivalent subunit inactivated influenza vaccine, the researchers relied on deep quantitative profiling of the T cell receptor repertoire. Summary of the overall study and its limitations: The authors proposed that each seasonal influenza vaccination may bring in only a limited number of new T cells.

The junction carries 10 bases between V and J, which are trimmed by 2 bases and 4 bases respectively. The CDR3 measures 14 amino acids from cysteine to phenylalanine. Left in the record is the CDR3 DNA by itself, 42 bases read in frame from the first base. CDR1 and CDR2 were assigned from the germline V gene as SGHRS and YFSETQ. Receptor amplification or capture employed RT-PCR. Sequencer: Illumina HiSeq 2500. TCRdb trimmed public reads at Q25 via fastp, called clones via MiXCR and kept in-frame beta chains. Every entry covers one CDR3 protein and lists the most common genes and DNA from its rows. The sample yields 530,000 or so distinct CDR3 sequences; around 25% were counted once. The ten largest clonotypes hold 1.5% to 2% of the sample. This clonotype has just a few counts. What antigen it recognizes has not been identified. The record has no base qualities; no much larger clone is one base away.

The sequences come from CD4+ T cells sorted from PBMCs, collected roughly 5 days after vaccination. This clonotype originated in a man aged 50-60 years who received an inactivated influenza vaccine. Donor details come from another sample of the same person, matched by shared clones. The chain couples TRBV5-1 to TRBJ1-3, with no confident D gene call. The nucleotides are TGCGCCAGCAGCTTTTACAGTGGAGGAAACACCATATATTTT. Translated, this is CASSFYSGGNTIYF.